What follows describes a single T cell receptor beta chain. The antigen is not known. With V trimmed by 4 bases and J by 6 bases, 4 bases remained unmatched. Germline CDR1 reads SGHTS; CDR2 reads YDEGEE. CDR3 length equals 13 residues. These data originate in a study of beta chain features in type 1 diabetes. Study-wide points: Within the patient group, naive, central memory and Treg TCRB repertoires appeared more similar to each other than within healthy donors. Type 1 diabetes patients showed a moderate but significant shortening of TCRB CDR3s in all four CD4+ subsets.

Expressed TCRB transcripts were sequenced after all isolated RNA was converted to cDNA. The protocol was immunoSEQ multiplex PCR, while the TCRdb copy is restricted to in-frame clones and leaves out a portion. The sample carries roughly 140,000 clones, about 7.1% recorded once. Material: central memory CD4+ T cells from blood. The TCR was taken from a woman aged 25-40 years in good health. The gene calls are TRBV5-8 and TRBJ2-7; 10 bases match TRBD1. CDR3 in DNA: TGTGCCAGCAGCGGGACAGGGGTGGGCGAGCAGTACTTC. Translated, it gives CASSGTGVGEQYF.